This T cell receptor (beta chain) was identified during a study of blood T cell repertoires in COVID-19. Study background: The United States, Italy and Spain supplied acute and convalescent COVID-19 samples. PBMCs, B-cell-depleted T cells, or T cells provided the cDNA or gDNA that made up the material.

As handled by the study authors: It was from reference gene primer amplification that nucleated cell counts were estimated. Method: immunoSEQ multiplex PCR; TCRdb's copy keeps in-frame clones and lacks some. That table is the source of V, J and clone size, and D and trimming were worked out from the DNA. This repertoire shows approximately 91,000 clones, more than 75% found once; its top ten account for more than 6.5%. CDR3 length: 15 residues. Germline values: CDR1 LNHDA, CDR2 SQIVND (reference sequence). J was trimmed by 4 bases and V by 5 bases; bases with no gene match: 6. The V call is TRBV19, the J call TRBJ2-1, with TRBD1 identical over 9 bases. This clonotype was sampled from a man in his 70s with acute or convalescent COVID-19. Material: peripheral blood. CDR3 amino acids: CASSLTGGGYNEQFF. The CDR3 bases are TGTGCCAGTAGTCTTACAGGGGGCGGATACAATGAGCAGTTCTTC.